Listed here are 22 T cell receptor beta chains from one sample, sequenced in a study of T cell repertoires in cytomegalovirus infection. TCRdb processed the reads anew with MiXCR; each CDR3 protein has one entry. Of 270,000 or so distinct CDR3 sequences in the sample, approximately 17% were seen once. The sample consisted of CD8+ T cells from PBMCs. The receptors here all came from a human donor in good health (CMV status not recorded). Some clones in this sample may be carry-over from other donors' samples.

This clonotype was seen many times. CDR3 region: CASSSQGVDYGYTF. DNA for the CDR3: TGTGCCAGCAGCTCGCAGGGAGTTGACTATGGCTACACCTTC. This chain uses TRBV7-2 with TRBJ1-2, with TRBD1 as a possible D gene (5 bases). In germline, CDR1 is SGHTA, CDR2 FQGNSA. Trimming removed 4 bases at V and 3 bases at J, with 12 bases between. This CDR3 region has 14 residues.

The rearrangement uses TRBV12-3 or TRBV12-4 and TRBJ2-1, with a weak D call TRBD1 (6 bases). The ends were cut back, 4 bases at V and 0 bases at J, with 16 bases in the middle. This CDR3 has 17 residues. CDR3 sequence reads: CASSSQYGQISYNEQFF. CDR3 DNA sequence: TGTGCCAGCAGTTCCCAGTACGGACAGATCTCCTACAATGAGCAGTTCTTC.

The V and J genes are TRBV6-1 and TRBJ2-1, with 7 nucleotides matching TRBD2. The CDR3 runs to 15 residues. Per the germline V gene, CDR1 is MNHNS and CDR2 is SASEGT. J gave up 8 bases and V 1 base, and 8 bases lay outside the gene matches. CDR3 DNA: TGTGCCAGCAGTGAAGGGACTAGTGTCATCGATGAGCAGTTCTTC. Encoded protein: CASSEGTSVIDEQFF.

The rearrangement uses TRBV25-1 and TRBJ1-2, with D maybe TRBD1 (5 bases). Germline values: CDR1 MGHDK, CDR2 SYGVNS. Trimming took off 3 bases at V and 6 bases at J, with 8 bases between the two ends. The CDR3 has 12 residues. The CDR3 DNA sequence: TGTGCCAGCAGTGACAGGGTGCATGGCTACACCTTC. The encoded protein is CASSDRVHGYTF.

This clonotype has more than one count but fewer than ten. DNA of the CDR3: TGTGCCAGCAGCTTAGTCAGGGGGCGCGGGGAGCTGTTTTTT. Its translation is CASSLVRGRGELFF. V is TRBV11-2 and J is TRBJ2-2, with 8 bases identical to TRBD1. V shed 1 base and J 7 bases; nucleotides not matched to a gene: 2. This CDR3 region has 14 residues. Per germline, CDR1 SGHAT and CDR2 FQNNGV.

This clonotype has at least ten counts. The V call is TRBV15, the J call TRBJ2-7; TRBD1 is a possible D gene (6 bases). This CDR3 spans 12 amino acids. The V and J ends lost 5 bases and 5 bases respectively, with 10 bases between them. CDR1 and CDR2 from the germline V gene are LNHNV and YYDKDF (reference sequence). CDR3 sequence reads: CATSETGDEQYF. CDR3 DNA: TGTGCCACCAGCGAGACAGGAGACGAGCAGTACTTC.

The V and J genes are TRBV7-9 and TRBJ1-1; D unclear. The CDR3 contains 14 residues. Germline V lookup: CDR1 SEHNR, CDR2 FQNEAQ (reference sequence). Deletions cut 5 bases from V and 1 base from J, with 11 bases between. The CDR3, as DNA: TGTGCCAGCAGCCCAACCGATAGGAACACTGAAGCTTTCTTT. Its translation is CASSPTDRNTEAFF.

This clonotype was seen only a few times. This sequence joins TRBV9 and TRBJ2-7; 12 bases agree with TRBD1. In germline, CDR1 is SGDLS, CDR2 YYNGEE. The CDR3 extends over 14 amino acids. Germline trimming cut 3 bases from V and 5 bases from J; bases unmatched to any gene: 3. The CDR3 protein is CASSEGQGANEQYF. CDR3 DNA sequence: TGTGCCAGCAGCGAGGGACAGGGGGCCAACGAGCAGTACTTC.

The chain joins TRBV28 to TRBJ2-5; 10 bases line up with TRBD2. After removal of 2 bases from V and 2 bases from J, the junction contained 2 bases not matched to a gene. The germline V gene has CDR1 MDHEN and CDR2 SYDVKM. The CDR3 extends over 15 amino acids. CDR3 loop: CASSLQRGGQETQYF. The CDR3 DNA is TGTGCCAGCAGTTTACAGCGGGGGGGACAAGAGACCCAGTACTTC. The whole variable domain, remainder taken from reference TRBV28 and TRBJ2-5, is DVKVTQSSRYLVKRTGEKVFLECVQDMDHENMFWYRQDPGLGLRLIYFSYDVKMKEKGDIPEGYSVSREKKERFSLILESASTNQTSMYLCASSLQRGGQETQYFGPGTRLLVL.

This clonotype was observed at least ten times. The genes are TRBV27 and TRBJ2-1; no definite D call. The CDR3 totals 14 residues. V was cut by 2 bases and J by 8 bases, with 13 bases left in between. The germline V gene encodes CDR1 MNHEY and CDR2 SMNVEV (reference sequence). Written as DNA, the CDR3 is TGTGCCAGCAGTTTAAGTGTGGCAAGCGATGAGCAGTTCTTC. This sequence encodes CASSLSVASDEQFF.

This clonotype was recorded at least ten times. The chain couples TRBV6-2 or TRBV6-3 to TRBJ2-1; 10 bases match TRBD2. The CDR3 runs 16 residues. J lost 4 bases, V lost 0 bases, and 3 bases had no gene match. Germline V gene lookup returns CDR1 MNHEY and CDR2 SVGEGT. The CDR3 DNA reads TGTGCCAGCAGTTACTCGGAACTAGCGGGATACAATGAGCAGTTCTTC. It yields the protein CASSYSELAGYNEQFF.

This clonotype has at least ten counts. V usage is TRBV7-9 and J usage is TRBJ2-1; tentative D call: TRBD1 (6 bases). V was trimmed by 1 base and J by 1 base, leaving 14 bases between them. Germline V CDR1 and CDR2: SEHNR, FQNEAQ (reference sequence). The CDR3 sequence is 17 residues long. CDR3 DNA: TGTGCCAGCAGCTTAGACCTGGCAGGGGCATCCTACAATGAGCAGTTCTTC. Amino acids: CASSLDLAGASYNEQFF.

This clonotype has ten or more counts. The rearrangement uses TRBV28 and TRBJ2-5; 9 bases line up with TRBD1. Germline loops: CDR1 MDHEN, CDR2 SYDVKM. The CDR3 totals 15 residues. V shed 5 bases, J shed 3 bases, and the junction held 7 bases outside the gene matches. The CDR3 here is CASSPSRTGEETQYF. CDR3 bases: TGTGCCAGCAGTCCTTCCCGGACAGGGGAAGAGACCCAGTACTTC. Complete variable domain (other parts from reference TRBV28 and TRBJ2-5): DVKVTQSSRYLVKRTGEKVFLECVQDMDHENMFWYRQDPGLGLRLIYFSYDVKMKEKGDIPEGYSVSREKKERFSLILESASTNQTSMYLCASSPSRTGEETQYFGPGTRLLVL.

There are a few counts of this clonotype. The CDR3 DNA reads as TGTGCCAGCAGTTACCCCGGAGGGTCGAACTATGGCTACACCTTC. Protein: CASSYPGGSNYGYTF. The chain recombines TRBV6-2 or TRBV6-3 with TRBJ1-2, with D unresolved. The V end lost 2 bases, the J end lost 2 bases, and 12 bases lay between the germline ends. This CDR3 has 15 amino acids. Germline-derived CDR1 and CDR2 are MNHEY and SVGEGT.

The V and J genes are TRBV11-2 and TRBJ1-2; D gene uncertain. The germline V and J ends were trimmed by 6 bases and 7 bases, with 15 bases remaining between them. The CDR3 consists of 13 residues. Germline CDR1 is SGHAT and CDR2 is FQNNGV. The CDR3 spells CASRPHVGCGYTF. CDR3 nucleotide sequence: TGTGCCAGCAGACCTCACGTTGGCTGTGGCTACACCTTC.

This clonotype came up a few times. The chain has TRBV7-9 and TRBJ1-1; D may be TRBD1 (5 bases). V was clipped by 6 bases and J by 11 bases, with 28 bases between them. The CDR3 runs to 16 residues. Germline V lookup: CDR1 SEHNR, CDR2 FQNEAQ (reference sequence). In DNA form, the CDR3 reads TGTGCCAGCAGTACCGCCCGGGACCCGACGCCATATAGGGCTTTCTTT. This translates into CASSTARDPTPYRAFF.

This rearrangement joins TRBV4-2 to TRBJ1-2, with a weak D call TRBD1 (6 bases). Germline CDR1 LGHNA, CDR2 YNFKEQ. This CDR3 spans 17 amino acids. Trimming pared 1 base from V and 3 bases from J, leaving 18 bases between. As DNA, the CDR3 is TGTGCCAGCAGCCAAGTTTTTCGCGGGGGCGACTACTATGGCTACACCTTC. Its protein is CASSQVFRGGDYYGYTF.

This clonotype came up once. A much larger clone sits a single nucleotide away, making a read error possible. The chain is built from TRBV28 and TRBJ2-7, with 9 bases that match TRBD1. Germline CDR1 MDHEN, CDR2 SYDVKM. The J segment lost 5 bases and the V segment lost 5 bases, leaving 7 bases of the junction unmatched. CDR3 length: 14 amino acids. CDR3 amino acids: CASSQDRGSNEQYF. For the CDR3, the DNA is TGTGCCAGCAGTCAGGACAGGGGTAGCAACGAGCAGTACTTC.

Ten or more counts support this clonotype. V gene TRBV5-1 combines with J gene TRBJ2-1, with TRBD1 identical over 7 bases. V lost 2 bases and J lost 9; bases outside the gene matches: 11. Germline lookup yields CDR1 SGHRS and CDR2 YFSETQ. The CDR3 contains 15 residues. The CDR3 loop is CASSFWQGVSGEQFF. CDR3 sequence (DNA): TGCGCCAGCAGCTTTTGGCAGGGGGTCAGTGGTGAGCAGTTCTTC.

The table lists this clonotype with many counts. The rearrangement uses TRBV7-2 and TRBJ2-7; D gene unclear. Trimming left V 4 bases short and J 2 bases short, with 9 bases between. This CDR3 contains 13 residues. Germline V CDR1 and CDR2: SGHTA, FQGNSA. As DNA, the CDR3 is TGTGCCAGCAGCTCAAGCCCTACCTACGAGCAGTACTTC. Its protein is CASSSSPTYEQYF.

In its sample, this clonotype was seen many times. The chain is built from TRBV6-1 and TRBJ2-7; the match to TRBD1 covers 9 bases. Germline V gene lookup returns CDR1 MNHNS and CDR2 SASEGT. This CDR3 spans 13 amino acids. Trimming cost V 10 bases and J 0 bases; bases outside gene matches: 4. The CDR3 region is CATLTGGSYEQYF. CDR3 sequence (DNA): TGTGCCACCTTGACAGGGGGCTCCTACGAGCAGTACTTC.

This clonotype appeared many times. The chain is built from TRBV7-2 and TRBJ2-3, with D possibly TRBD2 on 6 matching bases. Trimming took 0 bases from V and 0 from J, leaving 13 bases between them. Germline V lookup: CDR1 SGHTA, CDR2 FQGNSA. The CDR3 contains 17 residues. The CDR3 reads CASSLASTRLSTDTQYF. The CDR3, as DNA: TGTGCCAGCAGCTTAGCCTCGACTAGACTTAGCACAGATACGCAGTATTTT.